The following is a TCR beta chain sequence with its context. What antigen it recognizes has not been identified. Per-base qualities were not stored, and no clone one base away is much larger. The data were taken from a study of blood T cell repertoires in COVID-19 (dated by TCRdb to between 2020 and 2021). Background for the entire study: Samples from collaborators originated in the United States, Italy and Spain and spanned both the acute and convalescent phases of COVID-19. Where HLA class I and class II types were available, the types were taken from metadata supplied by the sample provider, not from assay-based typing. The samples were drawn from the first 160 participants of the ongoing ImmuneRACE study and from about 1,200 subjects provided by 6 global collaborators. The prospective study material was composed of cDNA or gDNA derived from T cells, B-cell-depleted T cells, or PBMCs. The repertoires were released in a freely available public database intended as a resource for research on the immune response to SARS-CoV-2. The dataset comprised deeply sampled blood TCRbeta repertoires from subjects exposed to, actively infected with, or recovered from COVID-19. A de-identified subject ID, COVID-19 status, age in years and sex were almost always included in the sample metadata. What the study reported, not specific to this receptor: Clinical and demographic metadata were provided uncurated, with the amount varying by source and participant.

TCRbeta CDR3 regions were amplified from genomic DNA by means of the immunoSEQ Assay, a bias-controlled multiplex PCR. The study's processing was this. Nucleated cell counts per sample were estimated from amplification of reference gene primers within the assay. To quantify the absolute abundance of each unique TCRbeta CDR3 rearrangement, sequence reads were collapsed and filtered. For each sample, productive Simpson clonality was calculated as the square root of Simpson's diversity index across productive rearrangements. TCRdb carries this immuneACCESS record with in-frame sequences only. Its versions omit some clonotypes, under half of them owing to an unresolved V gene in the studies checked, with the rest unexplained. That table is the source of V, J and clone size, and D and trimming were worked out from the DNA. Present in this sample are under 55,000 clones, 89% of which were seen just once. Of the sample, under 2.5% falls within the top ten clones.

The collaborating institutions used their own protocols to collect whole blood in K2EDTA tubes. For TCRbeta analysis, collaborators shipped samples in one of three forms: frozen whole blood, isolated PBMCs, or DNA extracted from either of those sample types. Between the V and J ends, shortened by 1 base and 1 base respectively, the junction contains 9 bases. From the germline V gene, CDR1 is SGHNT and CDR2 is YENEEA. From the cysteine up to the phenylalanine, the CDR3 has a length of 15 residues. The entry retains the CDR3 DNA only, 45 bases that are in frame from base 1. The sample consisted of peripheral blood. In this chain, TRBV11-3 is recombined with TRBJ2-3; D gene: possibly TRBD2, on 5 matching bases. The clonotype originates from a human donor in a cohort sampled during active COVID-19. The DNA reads TGTGCCAGCAGCTTAGGTGGGAGTCGCACAGATACGCAGTATTTT. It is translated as CASSLGGSRTDTQYF.